These T cell receptor beta chains were read from a single sample in a study of blood T cell repertoires in COVID-19. Repertoires were generated with immunoSEQ multiplex PCR, while TCRdb's copy carries only in-frame clones and drops some. The table lists around 300,000 clones, around 86% of them singletons. The specimen sequenced was peripheral blood. The source of these receptors is a man aged 50 to 59 with active or convalescent COVID-19. Each CDR3 is given with its conserved first and last residue. Clone size is shown for a subset of rows, as once, few, many or a class of expanded clone.

size	V	J	CDR3
.	TRBV4-3	TRBJ1-5	CASSQEEGRGGYQPQHF
.	TRBV25-1	TRBJ1-3	CASSVRGQGSGNTIYF
.	TRBV28	TRBJ1-2	CASSLGQGRYGYTF
.	TRBV4-1	TRBJ1-1	CASSFTGEDTEAFF
.	TRBV5-3	TRBJ1-2	CARSPWTAPAPLGPISHTF
.	TRBV2	TRBJ2-2	CASSERWGKDTGELFF
.	TRBV28	TRBJ1-3	CASSLAGDRVGNTIYF
.	TRBV7-9	TRBJ1-4	CASSWNRGLATNEKLFF
few	TRBV4-2	TRBJ2-3	CASSQDRGRGDHTDTQYF
.	TRBV5-1	TRBJ1-2	CASSLGPDRGGGYTF
once	TRBV28	TRBJ1-3	CASGDTGGSGNTIYF
.	TRBV28	TRBJ2-7	CASSLTSRGTYEQYF
few	TRBV29-1	TRBJ2-3	CSVNTGGTDTQYF
.	TRBV7-3	TRBJ2-3	CASSLGQGGDTQYF
.	TRBV27	TRBJ2-7	CASSSLSGRAGEQYF
.	TRBV15	TRBJ2-7	CATSRVGLADGTYEQYF
.	TRBV28	TRBJ1-6	CASIFSGGGQGNSPLHF
.	TRBV7-2	TRBJ2-7	CASSSPGQGRYEQYF
.	TRBV29-1	TRBJ2-5	CSVDGWGETQYF
.	TRBV28	TRBJ2-7	CASVRGGSLEQYF
.	TRBV9	TRBJ2-7	CASSGNPLYRGLIQDEQYF
.	TRBV14	TRBJ1-2	CVKDSRFPCRGYTF
.	TRBV18	TRBJ1-3	CASSPQTGYVSGNTIYF
.	TRBV28	TRBJ1-1	CASSLAGNTEAFF
.	TRBV7-9	TRBJ2-1	CASSSSQGLYNEQFF
once	TRBV6-6	TRBJ1-1	CASTTGGGYTEAFF
.	TRBV10-3	TRBJ2-1	CAISRAQAGISYNEQFF
.	TRBV29-1	TRBJ1-1	CSAGRGNTEAFF
.	TRBV7-9	TRBJ2-3	CASSQLAGAGADTQYF
once	TRBV7-9	TRBJ1-2	CASSFYQGVDYGYTF
.	TRBV18	TRBJ2-1	CASSSGTGDWQFF
.	TRBV3-1/TRBV3-2	TRBJ2-2	CASSLTGTTGELFF